The 14 T cell receptor beta chains listed next were all sequenced from one sample in a study of CXCR3-negative and CXCR3-positive naive CD8 T cells. Antigens for these TCRs are unknown. General observations from the study: More hydrophobic TRB CDR3s occurred in CXCR3-positive than in CXCR3-negative naive cells.

In preparing the TRB cDNA libraries, 5' RACE with UMI labels was used. Each CDR3 protein gets one entry in TCRdb, which reprocessed the 5' RACE reads and gives no DNA. The ten top clones account for 1.5% to 2%, within a sample of 5,700 or so distinct CDR3 sequences. Input material: naive CXCR3+ CD8+ T cells from blood. Subset meaning: CD45RO-CCR7+CD27+CD95- naive CD8+ T cells expressing CXCR3 (TNR3+). These receptors were taken from a human donor in good health. Some clones in this sample may be carry-over from other donors' samples.

The chain links TRBV19 to TRBJ1-1. Per germline, CDR1 LNHDA and CDR2 SQIVND (reference sequence). This CDR3 is 11 amino acids long. The CDR3 region is CASIEGTEAFF.

The chain has TRBV24-1 and TRBJ2-2; the TCRdb D gene call, TRBD2, has no DNA to confirm it. The CDR3 is 15 residues long. The germline CDR1 and CDR2 sequences are KGHDR and SFDVKD. The CDR3 here is CATSETSGSDGELFF.

This chain links TRBV19 with TRBJ1-1. Germline loops: CDR1 LNHDA, CDR2 SQIVND (reference sequence). The CDR3 runs to 13 residues. The CDR3 spells CASYSYMNTEAFF.

This chain links TRBV5-4 with TRBJ2-7; there is no DNA to check the TCRdb D call of TRBD1. The CDR3 is 14 amino acids. Germline V gene lookup returns CDR1 SGHNT and CDR2 YYREEE (reference sequence). CDR3 loop: CASSSRGRSYEQYF.

The chain carries TRBV27 and TRBJ1-1; checking the TCRdb D call of TRBD1 is not possible without DNA. CDR1 and CDR2 (germline): MNHEY, SMNVEV (reference sequence). The CDR3 is 16 residues long. CDR3 in amino acids: CASSLSGQGLNTEAFF.

The genes are TRBV7-9 and TRBJ1-1. Germline CDR1 reads SEHNR; CDR2 reads FQNEAQ (reference sequence). There are 13 residues in the CDR3. The CDR3 sequence is CASSWDGHSEAFF.

The rearrangement uses TRBV20-1 and TRBJ1-1. The germline V gene encodes CDR1 DFQATT and CDR2 SNEGSKA (reference sequence). The CDR3 runs 11 residues. The CDR3 here is CSARDPTEAFF.

The V call is TRBV3-1, the J call TRBJ1-2; TCRdb gives TRBD1 as the D gene, but with no DNA this cannot be confirmed. The CDR3 has 14 amino acids. CDR1 and CDR2 (germline): LGHDT, YNNKEL (reference sequence). CDR3 sequence: CASSQGQGIYGYTF.

CDR3 sequence reads: CASSPGPGTGYDGNTIYF. The chain couples TRBV7-2 to TRBJ1-3; TCRdb lists TRBD1, though no DNA is available to test this call. Germline V lookup: CDR1 SGHTA, CDR2 FQGNSA. The CDR3 extends over 18 amino acids.

The V call is TRBV19, the J call TRBJ1-5; TCRdb proposes TRBD1, but this gene call is untestable without DNA. The CDR3 covers 13 residues. Germline loops: CDR1 LNHDA, CDR2 SQIVND (reference sequence). This chain's CDR3 is CASVGSGGQPQHF.

This clonotype shows up as medium-sized by frequency. The chain combines TRBV11-2 with TRBJ2-3; the D gene TCRdb calls, TRBD1, cannot be checked with no DNA. The CDR3 contains 16 residues. Germline CDR1 is SGHAT and CDR2 is FQNNGV. CDR3 residues: CASSLGSGVVGDTQYF. Looking up the rest from reference TRBV11-2 and TRBJ2-3 gives the full variable domain: EAGVAQSPRYKIIEKRQSVAFWCNPISGHATLYWYQQILGQGPKLLIQFQNNGVVDDSQLPKDRFSAERLKGVDSTLKIQPAKLEDSAVYLCASSLGSGVVGDTQYFGPGTRLTVL.

Its frequency marks this clonotype as medium-sized. The genes are TRBV4-2 and TRBJ1-3. The CDR3 loop spans 15 amino acids. Germline V lookup: CDR1 LGHNA, CDR2 YNFKEQ. The CDR3 region is CASSQDLRLGNTIYF.

This clonotype is classed as medium-sized (0.01 to 0.1%) by frequency. The chain uses TRBV11-2 and TRBJ2-2. The CDR3 has 16 amino acids. CDR1 is SGHAT and CDR2 is FQNNGV in the germline V gene. The CDR3 is CASSLGFSGITGELFF.

This clonotype is medium-sized by frequency. The V gene is TRBV4-3, the J gene TRBJ2-1. CDR1 is LGHNA and CDR2 is YSLEER in the germline V gene. The CDR3 runs 15 residues. CDR3 region: CASSQEVGSYNEQFF.